What follows are 24 T cell receptor beta chains derived from one specimen sequenced in a study of graft-versus-host responses after intestinal transplantation. Using immunoSEQ multiplex PCR, the repertoire was profiled, and TCRdb retains in-frame clones only, with some absent. The table includes 8,000 to 10,000 clones, 90% to 95% detected once. The sequencing here drew on PBMCs, taken 8 days after intestinal transplant. These receptors originate from a human patient who received an intestinal transplant, so some T cells may come from the graft donor.

The chain links TRBV11-2 to TRBJ2-7; 10 nucleotides line up with TRBD1. This CDR3 contains 17 residues. V was pared by 2 bases and J by 3 bases, with 10 bases of the junction left unmatched. Germline lookup yields CDR1 SGHAT and CDR2 FQNNGV. The CDR3 DNA reads as TGTGCCAGCAGCTTATGGGACAGGGGTGGGCTTTACTACGAGCAGTACTTC. Protein sequence: CASSLWDRGGLYYEQYF.

As DNA, the CDR3 is TGTGCCAGCAGCGTAGGCTCCGGGGGCGAGACCCAGTACTTC. Its translation: CASSVGSGGETQYF. V is TRBV9 and J is TRBJ2-5; D possibly matches TRBD1 or TRBD2 (6 bases each). V was trimmed by 0 bases and J by 5 bases, leaving 11 bases between them. There are 14 residues in the CDR3. CDR1 and CDR2 from the germline V gene are SGDLS and YYNGEE.

J is TRBJ2-3 and V is TRBV28; weak D call: TRBD2 (5 bases). The germline gives CDR1 MDHEN, CDR2 SYDVKM. The CDR3 has 13 residues. V was cut by 6 bases and J by 3 bases, with 10 bases left in between. CDR3 coding DNA: TGTGCCAGCAGCCCAGCGGCGACAGATACGCAGTATTTT. Translation: CASSPAATDTQYF. Full variable domain (missing parts from reference TRBV28 and TRBJ2-3): DVKVTQSSRYLVKRTGEKVFLECVQDMDHENMFWYRQDPGLGLRLIYFSYDVKMKEKGDIPEGYSVSREKKERFSLILESASTNQTSMYLCASSPAATDTQYFGPGTRLTVL.

The rearrangement uses TRBV2 and TRBJ1-2; possibly TRBD1 for D (6 bases). CDR1 SNHLY and CDR2 FYNNEI come from the germline V gene. The CDR3 has 15 residues. Between the trimmed V and J ends, which lost 4 bases and 5 bases, there was a span of 17 bases. CDR3 DNA sequence: TGTGCCAGCAGTGTTTTCGCGGGGGGCCTATATGGCTACACCTTC. Translation gives CASSVFAGGLYGYTF.

The chain couples TRBV25-1 to TRBJ2-7; D is undetermined. Per the germline V gene, CDR1 is MGHDK and CDR2 is SYGVNS. The CDR3 sequence is 14 residues long. V was clipped by 2 bases and J by 2 bases, with 10 bases between them. Here the CDR3 DNA reads TGTGCCAGCAGTGAAGGTACACCCCCCTACGAGCAGTACTTC. It encodes CASSEGTPPYEQYF.

The chain uses TRBV7-3 and TRBJ2-1; D possibly corresponds to TRBD2 (7 bases). The germline V gene encodes CDR1 SGHTA and CDR2 FQGTGA. The V end was cut by 4 bases, the J end by 6 bases, with 16 bases between. The CDR3 has 15 residues. Written as DNA, the CDR3 is TGTGCCAGCAGCTCTTCCGGGGGCGGGAGCAATGAGCAGTTCTTC. Encoded protein: CASSSSGGGSNEQFF.

The genes are TRBV5-4 and TRBJ2-7, with 9 bases identical to TRBD2. The V gene's germline CDR1 is SGHNT and CDR2 YYREEE (reference sequence). This CDR3 contains 15 residues. Trimming removed 4 bases from V and 8 bases from J; junction bases left unmatched: 13. CDR3 in DNA: TGTGCCAGCAGCATTCTGGCGGGGGGGCCTCAACAGCAGTACTTC. Translated, it gives CASSILAGGPQQQYF.

The chain is built from TRBV5-1 and TRBJ2-2; D gene ambiguous. The CDR3 contains 11 residues. Germline V gene data show CDR1 as SGHRS and CDR2 as YFSETQ. V lost 3 bases, J lost 5 bases, and 2 bases lay in between. The CDR3 loop reads CASSWTGELFF. As DNA, the CDR3 is TGCGCCAGCAGCTGGACCGGGGAGCTGTTTTTT. The whole variable domain, filled in from reference TRBV5-1 and TRBJ2-2, reads KAGVTQTPRYLIKTRGQQVTLSCSPISGHRSVSWYQQTPGQGLQFLFEYFSETQRNKGNFPGRFSGRQFSNSRSEMNVSTLELGDSALYLCASSWTGELFFGEGSRLTVL.

The count of this clone is one. The chain couples TRBV19 to TRBJ2-1; D remains ambiguous. The ends were cut back, 6 bases at V and 8 bases at J, with 14 bases in the middle. The CDR3 contains 13 residues. The germline gives CDR1 LNHDA, CDR2 SQIVND (reference sequence). This CDR3 reads CASSPDHRDEQFF. The CDR3 region has the DNA TGTGCCAGTAGCCCGGACCATAGGGATGAGCAGTTCTTC.

The gene calls are TRBV6-5 and TRBJ2-1, with D possibly TRBD1 on 6 matching bases. The germline CDR1 and CDR2 sequences are MNHEY and SVGAGI. The CDR3 spans 14 residues. Trimming shortened V by 4 bases and J by 7 bases, and 14 bases separated the two germline ends. Here the CDR3 DNA reads TGTGCCAGCAGTTGGGGCCCTACAGGGAATGAGCAGTTCTTC. Protein sequence: CASSWGPTGNEQFF.

The rearrangement links TRBV19 to TRBJ2-1, with 7 bases that match TRBD1. Losses at the gene ends were 3 bases for V and 4 bases for J; bases not matched to a gene: 3. CDR3 length: 14 residues. CDR1 is LNHDA, CDR2 SQIVND, per germline (reference sequence). In nucleotides, the CDR3 is TGTGCCAGTAGTATGCAGGGGGTATACAATGAGCAGTTCTTC. It yields the protein CASSMQGVYNEQFF. Together with reference TRBV19 and TRBJ2-1, the CDR3 gives the full variable domain: DGGITQSPKYLFRKEGQNVTLSCEQNLNHDAMYWYRQDPGQGLRLIYYSQIVNDFQKGDIAEGYSVSREKKESFPLTVTSAQKNPTAFYLCASSMQGVYNEQFFGPGTRLTVL.

The CDR3 loop is CASSSTETNEKLFF. The CDR3 nucleotides read TGTGCCAGCAGTTCGACCGAGACTAATGAAAAACTGTTTTTT. The V call is TRBV2, the J call TRBJ1-4; D is unresolved. V lost 5 bases, J lost 2 bases, and 9 bases lay in between. The CDR3 covers 14 residues. Per germline, CDR1 SNHLY and CDR2 FYNNEI.

The chain has TRBV11-2 and TRBJ2-2; the D is unclear. V was shortened by 3 bases and J by 0 bases, with 5 bases between the two germline ends. The CDR3 totals 14 residues. Germline V CDR1 and CDR2: SGHAT, FQNNGV. CDR3 in amino acids: CASSFPANTGELFF. CDR3 coding DNA: TGTGCCAGCAGCTTTCCAGCGAACACCGGGGAGCTGTTTTTT.

The chain carries TRBV19 and TRBJ2-1; possible D gene TRBD2, 6 bases. CDR3 size: 15 residues. Looked up from germline, CDR1 is LNHDA and CDR2 is SQIVND (reference sequence). The ends were cut back, 6 bases at V and 8 bases at J, with 20 bases in the middle. DNA of the CDR3: TGTGCCAGTAGCCCCCGGGACTCTCTCCTCGATGAGCAGTTCTTC. It yields the protein CASSPRDSLLDEQFF. The variable domain in full, completed from reference TRBV19 and TRBJ2-1, reads DGGITQSPKYLFRKEGQNVTLSCEQNLNHDAMYWYRQDPGQGLRLIYYSQIVNDFQKGDIAEGYSVSREKKESFPLTVTSAQKNPTAFYLCASSPRDSLLDEQFFGPGTRLTVL.

The chain couples TRBV5-1 to TRBJ2-3, with TRBD2 as a possible D gene (7 bases). The CDR3 is 17 residues long. Germline assignment: CDR1 SGHRS and CDR2 YFSETQ. Deletions cut 4 bases from V and 0 bases from J, with 18 bases between. The CDR3 DNA reads TGCGCCAGCAGCCCGGAGGGGGGGCCCTATAGCACAGATACGCAGTATTTT. It translates to CASSPEGGPYSTDTQYF.

This chain joins TRBV6-5 and TRBJ2-5; TRBD1 or TRBD2 may be the D gene (5 bases each). Deletions cut 2 bases from V and 4 bases from J, with 14 bases between. The CDR3 is made up of 15 amino acids. Per germline, CDR1 MNHEY and CDR2 SVGAGI. CDR3 in amino acids: CASSYLGTPGETQYF. Written as DNA, the CDR3 is TGTGCCAGCAGTTACCTTGGGACCCCGGGAGAGACCCAGTACTTC.

This chain links TRBV25-1 with TRBJ2-5; perhaps TRBD1 as D (6 bases). Germline V gives CDR1 MGHDK, CDR2 SYGVNS. Between the trimmed V and J ends, which lost 4 bases and 2 bases, there was a span of 11 bases. The CDR3 is 14 amino acids. CDR3 region: CASSAQGNQETQYF. DNA for the CDR3: TGTGCCAGCAGTGCTCAGGGGAATCAAGAGACCCAGTACTTC. The variable domain in full, with the rest retrieved from reference TRBV25-1 and TRBJ2-5, is EADIYQTPRYLVIGTGKKITLECSQTMGHDKMYWYQQDPGMELHLIHYSYGVNSTEKGDLSSESTVSRIRTEHFPLTLESARPSHTSQYLCASSAQGNQETQYFGPGTRLLVL.

The chain uses TRBV2 and TRBJ1-1; D remains unclear. The CDR3 loop spans 12 amino acids. The germline V gene encodes CDR1 SNHLY and CDR2 FYNNEI. Trimming pared 5 bases from V and 1 base from J, leaving 5 bases between. As DNA, the CDR3 is TGTGCCAGCAGTCCGGGGAACACTGAAGCTTTCTTT. It translates to CASSPGNTEAFF.

The chain links TRBV13 to TRBJ2-2, with D perhaps TRBD1 or TRBD2 (5 bases each). CDR3 length equals 17 residues. Between the trimmed V and J ends, which lost 5 bases and 0 bases, there was a span of 16 bases. Looked up from germline, CDR1 is PRHDT and CDR2 is FYEKMQ (reference sequence). The chain's CDR3 is CASSPTRDLANTGELFF. In DNA, the CDR3 is TGTGCCAGCAGCCCCACCCGGGACCTAGCGAACACCGGGGAGCTGTTTTTT.

This sequence joins TRBV27 and TRBJ2-7; TRBD1 agrees at 9 bases. Germline loops: CDR1 MNHEY, CDR2 SMNVEV (reference sequence). After removal of 6 bases from V and 4 bases from J, the junction contained 4 bases not matched to a gene. CDR3 length equals 13 residues. The DNA for the CDR3 is TGTGCCAGCAGCCGCGACAGGGGGTACGAGCAGTACTTC. This encodes CASSRDRGYEQYF.

This rearrangement joins TRBV30 to TRBJ2-1; D is perhaps TRBD1 (5 bases). This CDR3 is built from 15 residues. Trimming removed 0 bases at V and 4 bases at J, with 13 bases between. Germline lookup yields CDR1 GTSNPN and CDR2 SVGIG (reference sequence). The CDR3 coding sequence is TGTGCCTGGAGTGTACGGGCAGGGCAATACAATGAGCAGTTCTTC. Translated: CAWSVRAGQYNEQFF.

This chain joins TRBV9 and TRBJ1-3; 12 positions match TRBD1. Germline CDR1 is SGDLS and CDR2 is YYNGEE. The CDR3 contains 16 residues. Trimming at V came to 2 bases and at J to 4 bases, leaving 4 bases not matched to a gene. CDR3 DNA: TGTGCCAGCAGCGTCGGGACAGGGGGCAGCGGAAACACCATATATTTT. Protein sequence: CASSVGTGGSGNTIYF.

The chain is built from TRBV4-2 and TRBJ2-5; D call uncertain. Germline CDR1 is LGHNA and CDR2 is YNFKEQ. The V and J ends lost 2 bases and 5 bases respectively, with 6 bases between them. The CDR3 spans 12 residues. DNA of the CDR3: TGTGCCAGCAGCCAAATGAGGGAGACCCAGTACTTC. Translation gives CASSQMRETQYF.

V gene TRBV5-4 combines with J gene TRBJ2-2, with D perhaps TRBD2 (6 bases). This CDR3 contains 14 residues. Germline V CDR1 and CDR2: SGHNT, YYREEE (reference sequence). V dropped 1 base and J dropped 5 bases, with 9 bases sitting between them. CDR3 DNA: TGTGCCAGCAGCTTGTGGGGGAGGACCGGGGAGCTGTTTTTT. This gives the protein CASSLWGRTGELFF. The entire variable domain, with the rest obtained from reference TRBV5-4 and TRBJ2-2, is as follows: ETGVTQSPTHLIKTRGQQVTLRCSSQSGHNTVSWYQQALGQGPQFIFQYYREEENGRGNFPPRFSGLQFPNYSSELNVNALELDDSALYLCASSLWGRTGELFFGEGSRLTVL.